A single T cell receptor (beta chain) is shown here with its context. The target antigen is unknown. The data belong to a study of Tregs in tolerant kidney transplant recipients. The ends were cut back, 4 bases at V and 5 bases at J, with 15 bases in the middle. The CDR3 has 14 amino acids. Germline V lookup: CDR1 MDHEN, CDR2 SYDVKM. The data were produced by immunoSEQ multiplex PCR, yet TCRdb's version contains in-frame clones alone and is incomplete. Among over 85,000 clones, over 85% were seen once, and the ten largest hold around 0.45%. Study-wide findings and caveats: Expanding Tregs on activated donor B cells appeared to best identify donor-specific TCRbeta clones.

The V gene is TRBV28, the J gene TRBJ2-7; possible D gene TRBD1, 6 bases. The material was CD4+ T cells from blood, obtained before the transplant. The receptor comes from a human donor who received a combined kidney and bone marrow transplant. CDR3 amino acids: CASSWPGERHEQYF. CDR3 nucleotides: TGTGCCAGCAGTTGGCCAGGGGAGAGACACGAGCAGTACTTC. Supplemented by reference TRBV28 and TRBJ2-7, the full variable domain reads DVKVTQSSRYLVKRTGEKVFLECVQDMDHENMFWYRQDPGLGLRLIYFSYDVKMKEKGDIPEGYSVSREKKERFSLILESASTNQTSMYLCASSWPGERHEQYFGPGTRLTVT.